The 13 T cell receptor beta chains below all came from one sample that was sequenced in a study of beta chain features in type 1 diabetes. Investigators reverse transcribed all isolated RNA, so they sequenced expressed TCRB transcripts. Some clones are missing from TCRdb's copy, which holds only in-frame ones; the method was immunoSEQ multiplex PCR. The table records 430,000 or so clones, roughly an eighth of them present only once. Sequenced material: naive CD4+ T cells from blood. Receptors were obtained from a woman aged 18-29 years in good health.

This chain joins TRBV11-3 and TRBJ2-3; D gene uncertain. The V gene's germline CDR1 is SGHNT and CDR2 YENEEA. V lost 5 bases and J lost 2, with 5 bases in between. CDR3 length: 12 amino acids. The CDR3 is CASSVNTDTQYF. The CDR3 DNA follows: TGTGCCAGCAGCGTTAACACAGATACGCAGTATTTT.

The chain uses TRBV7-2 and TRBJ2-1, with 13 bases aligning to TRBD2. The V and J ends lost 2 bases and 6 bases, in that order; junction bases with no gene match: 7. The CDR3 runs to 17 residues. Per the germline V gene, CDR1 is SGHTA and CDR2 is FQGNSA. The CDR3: CASSLTPTSGRSNEQFF. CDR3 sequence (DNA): TGTGCCAGCAGCTTAACACCGACTAGCGGGAGGTCCAATGAGCAGTTCTTC.

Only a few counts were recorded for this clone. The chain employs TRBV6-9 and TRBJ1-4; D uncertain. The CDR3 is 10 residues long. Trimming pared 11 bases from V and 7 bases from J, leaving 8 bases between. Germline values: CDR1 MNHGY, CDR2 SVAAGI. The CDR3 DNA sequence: TGTGCCGCCACAGTTGAAAAACTGTTTTTT. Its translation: CAATVEKLFF.

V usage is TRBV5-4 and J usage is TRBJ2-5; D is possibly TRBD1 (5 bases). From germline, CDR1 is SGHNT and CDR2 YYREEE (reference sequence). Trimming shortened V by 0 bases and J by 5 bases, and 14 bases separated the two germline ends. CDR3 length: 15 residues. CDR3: CASSLGPQEHETQYF. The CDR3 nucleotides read TGTGCCAGCAGCTTGGGGCCACAGGAACATGAGACCCAGTACTTC.

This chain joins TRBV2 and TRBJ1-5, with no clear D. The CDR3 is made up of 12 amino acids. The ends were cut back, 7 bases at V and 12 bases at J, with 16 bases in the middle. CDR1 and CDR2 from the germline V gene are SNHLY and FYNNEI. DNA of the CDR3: TGTGCCAGCACCGCGACCGGACTGGTCCAGCATTTT. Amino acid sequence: CASTATGLVQHF.

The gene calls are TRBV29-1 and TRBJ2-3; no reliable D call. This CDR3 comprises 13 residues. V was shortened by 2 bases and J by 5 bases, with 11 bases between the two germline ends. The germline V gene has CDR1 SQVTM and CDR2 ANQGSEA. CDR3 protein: CSVEWAREDTQYF. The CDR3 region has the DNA TGCAGCGTTGAATGGGCCCGTGAAGATACGCAGTATTTT.

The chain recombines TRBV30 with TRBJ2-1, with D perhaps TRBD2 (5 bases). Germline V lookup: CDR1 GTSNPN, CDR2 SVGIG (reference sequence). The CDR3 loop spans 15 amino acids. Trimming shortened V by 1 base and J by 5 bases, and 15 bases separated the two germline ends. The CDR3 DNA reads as TGTGCCTGGAGTGGGGTTGGGAGACTCCACAATGAGCAGTTCTTC. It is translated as CAWSGVGRLHNEQFF. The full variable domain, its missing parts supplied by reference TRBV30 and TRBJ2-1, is SQTIHQWPATLVQPVGSPLSLECTVEGTSNPNLYWYRQAAGRGLQLLFYSVGIGQISSEVPQNLSASRPQDRQFILSSKKLLLSDSGFYLCAWSGVGRLHNEQFFGPGTRLTVL.

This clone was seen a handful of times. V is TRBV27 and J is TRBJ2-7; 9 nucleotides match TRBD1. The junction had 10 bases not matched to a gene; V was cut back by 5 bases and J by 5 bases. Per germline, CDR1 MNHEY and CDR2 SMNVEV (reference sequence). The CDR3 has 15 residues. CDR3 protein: CASSVPGTGRHEQYF. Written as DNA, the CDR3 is TGTGCCAGCAGTGTACCCGGGACAGGGCGCCACGAGCAGTACTTC.

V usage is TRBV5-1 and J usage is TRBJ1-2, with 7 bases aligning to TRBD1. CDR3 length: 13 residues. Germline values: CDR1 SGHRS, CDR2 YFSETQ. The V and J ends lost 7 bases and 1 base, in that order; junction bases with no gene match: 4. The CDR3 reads CASGDSYNYGYTF. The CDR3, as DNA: TGCGCCAGCGGGGACAGTTATAACTATGGCTACACCTTC.

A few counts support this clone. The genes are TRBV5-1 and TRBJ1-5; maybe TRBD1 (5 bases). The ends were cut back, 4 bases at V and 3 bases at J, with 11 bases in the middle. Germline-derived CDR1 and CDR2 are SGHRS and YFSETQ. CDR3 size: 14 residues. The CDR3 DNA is TGCGCCAGCAGCCCCGGGACGGTCAATCAGCCCCAGCATTTT. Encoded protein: CASSPGTVNQPQHF. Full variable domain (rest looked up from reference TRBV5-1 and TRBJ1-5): KAGVTQTPRYLIKTRGQQVTLSCSPISGHRSVSWYQQTPGQGLQFLFEYFSETQRNKGNFPGRFSGRQFSNSRSEMNVSTLELGDSALYLCASSPGTVNQPQHFGDGTRLSIL.

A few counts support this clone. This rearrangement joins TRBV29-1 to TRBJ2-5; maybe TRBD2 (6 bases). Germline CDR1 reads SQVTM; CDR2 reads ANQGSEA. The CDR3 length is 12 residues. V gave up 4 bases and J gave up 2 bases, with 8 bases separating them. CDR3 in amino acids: CSVVSGQETQYF. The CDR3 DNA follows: TGCAGCGTTGTCAGCGGGCAAGAGACCCAGTACTTC.

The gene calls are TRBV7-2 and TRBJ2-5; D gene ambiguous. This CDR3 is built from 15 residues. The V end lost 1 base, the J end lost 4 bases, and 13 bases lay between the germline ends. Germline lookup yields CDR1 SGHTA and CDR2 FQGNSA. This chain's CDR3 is CASSLVAVFRETQYF. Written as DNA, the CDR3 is TGTGCCAGCAGCTTAGTGGCGGTATTCAGAGAGACCCAGTACTTC.

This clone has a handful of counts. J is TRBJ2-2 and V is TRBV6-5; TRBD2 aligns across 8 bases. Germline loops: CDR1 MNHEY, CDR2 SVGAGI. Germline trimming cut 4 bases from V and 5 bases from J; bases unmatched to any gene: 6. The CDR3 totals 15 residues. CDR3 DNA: TGTGCCAGCAGTTCGAAGCGGGAGAAAACCGGGGAGCTGTTTTTT. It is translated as CASSSKREKTGELFF.